This T cell receptor beta chain is from a study of blood T cell repertoires in COVID-19. In the source study's methods: Amplification of reference gene primers provided the estimated nucleated cell counts. Method: immunoSEQ multiplex PCR; TCRdb's copy keeps in-frame clones and lacks some. For V, J and clone size, that table is used; D and trimming come from the DNA. The top ten hold 5.5% to 8% of the sample, which has about 160,000 clones, under 85% seen once. Germline V gives CDR1 MNHNY, CDR2 SVGAGI (reference sequence). V shed 3 bases and J shed 8 bases, with 14 bases lying between them. The CDR3 has 14 amino acids.

Material for sequencing was peripheral blood. The clonotype originates from a man at least 80 years old with COVID-19, enrolled during active disease. The chain has TRBV6-6 and TRBJ2-1; D is possibly TRBD1 (5 bases). CDR3 in amino acids: CASSYARAFYEQFF. CDR3 bases: TGTGCCAGCAGTTATGCCAGGGCCTTTTATGAGCAGTTCTTC.